A single sample gave rise to the 23 T cell receptor beta chains below, sequenced in a study of blood T cell repertoires in COVID-19. Generated by immunoSEQ multiplex PCR, the TCRdb table keeps only in-frame clones and is missing some. This sample has a few hundred thousand clones, with roughly 86% found just once. Sequenced input: peripheral blood. Receptors were obtained from a man aged 55-75 years with acute or convalescent COVID-19.

The chain has TRBV6-2 or TRBV6-3 and TRBJ1-2; 8 bases map to TRBD1. J gave up 2 bases and V 5 bases, and 7 bases lay outside the gene matches. This CDR3 comprises 15 residues. In germline, CDR1 is MNHEY, CDR2 SVGEGT. CDR3 nucleotide sequence: TGTGCCAGCAGTGGCCCGGGACAGGCCAACTATGGCTACACCTTC. The encoded protein is CASSGPGQANYGYTF.

The gene calls are TRBV5-1 and TRBJ1-2, with 8 positions matching TRBD1. V lost 4 bases and J lost 3; bases outside the gene matches: 5. This CDR3 contains 14 residues. Germline values: CDR1 SGHRS, CDR2 YFSETQ. The CDR3 DNA reads TGCGCCAGCAGCGGACAGGGTAGGGACTATGGCTACACCTTC. Amino acids: CASSGQGRDYGYTF.

This chain uses TRBV7-8 with TRBJ1-1; D is possibly TRBD1 (5 bases). The germline V and J ends were trimmed by 5 bases and 4 bases, with 20 bases remaining between them. The CDR3 is 16 residues long. Germline-derived CDR1 and CDR2 are SGHVS and FQNEAQ. The CDR3 bases are TGTGCCAGCAGCGTAGAGACAACCTGGGGGGGCACTGAAGCTTTCTTT. Encoded protein: CASSVETTWGGTEAFF.

This chain joins TRBV5-3 and TRBJ2-1, with 9 bases that match TRBD1. TRBV5-3 is placed among ORFs of uncertain function. The CDR3 spans 16 residues. V lost 0 bases and J lost 7; bases outside the gene matches: 8. The CDR3 DNA follows: TGTGCCAGAAGCTTGGTCCGGGACAGGGAGGGGAATGAGCAGTTCTTC. It yields the protein CARSLVRDREGNEQFF.

This chain connects TRBV6-2 or TRBV6-3 to TRBJ2-1, with 10 bases aligning to TRBD2. CDR1 is MNHEY, CDR2 SVGEGT, per germline. V trimming: 3 bases; J trimming: 8 bases; junction bases outside the gene matches: 13. The CDR3 has 17 amino acids. The CDR3 reads CASSYLFQAGGPHEQFF. In DNA, the CDR3 is TGTGCCAGCAGTTATCTTTTCCAAGCGGGGGGGCCTCATGAGCAGTTCTTC.

J is TRBJ1-2 and V is TRBV4-1, with 8 bases lining up with TRBD1. This CDR3 comprises 14 residues. The junction had 2 bases not matched to a gene; V was cut back by 5 bases and J by 0 bases. CDR1 is MGHRA and CDR2 is YSYEKL in the germline V gene. The CDR3 DNA reads as TGCGCCAGCAGCAAGGACAGGGCTAACTATGGCTACACCTTC. It translates to CASSKDRANYGYTF.

The J gene is TRBJ1-5, the V gene TRBV29-1, with D possibly being TRBD1 (6 bases). The CDR3 runs 11 residues. CDR1 is SQVTM, CDR2 ANQGSEA, per germline. The ends were cut back, 6 bases at V and 5 bases at J, with 8 bases in the middle. CDR3 loop: CSVGGDQPQHF. The CDR3 DNA is TGCAGCGTAGGGGGGGATCAGCCCCAGCATTTT. Variable domain in full (rest from reference TRBV29-1 and TRBJ1-5): SAVISQKPSRDICQRGTSLTIQCQVDSQVTMMFWYRQQPGQSLTLIATANQGSEATYESGFVIDKFPISRPNLTFSTLTVSNMSPEDSSIYLCSVGGDQPQHFGDGTRLSIL.

In DNA form, the CDR3 reads TGTGCCTGGACTCTTGGCGGCGGGGGGAGGCGCACCGGGGAGCTGTTTTTT. It yields the protein CAWTLGGGGRRTGELFF. The chain links TRBV30 to TRBJ2-2; TRBD2 agrees at 8 bases. Trimming at V came to 4 bases and at J to 4 bases, leaving 14 bases not matched to a gene. Germline-derived CDR1 and CDR2 are GTSNPN and SVGIG (reference sequence). CDR3 length: 17 amino acids.

J is TRBJ1-6 and V is TRBV6-1; TRBD1 agrees at 8 bases. Germline V gene data show CDR1 as MNHNS and CDR2 as SASEGT. The CDR3 has 16 residues. Germline trimming cut 0 bases from V and 10 bases from J; bases unmatched to any gene: 8. The CDR3 loop is CASSEAAGTGISPLHF. Here the CDR3 DNA reads TGTGCCAGCAGTGAAGCGGCCGGGACAGGCATCTCACCCCTCCACTTT.

The chain links TRBV7-9 to TRBJ2-2; D ambiguous. The CDR3 runs to 14 residues. Trimming took 2 bases from V and 4 from J, leaving 8 bases between them. Looked up from germline, CDR1 is SEHNR and CDR2 is FQNEAQ (reference sequence). For the CDR3, the DNA is TGTGCCAGCAGCTTAATTACGGGCACCGGGGAGCTGTTTTTT. Translating it yields CASSLITGTGELFF. The full variable domain, with the rest looked up from reference TRBV7-9 and TRBJ2-2, is DTGVSQNPRHKITKRGQNVTFRCDPISEHNRLYWYRQTLGQGPEFLTYFQNEAQLEKSRLLSDRFSAERPKGSFSTLEIQRTEQGDSAMYLCASSLITGTGELFFGEGSRLTVL.

V gene TRBV10-3 combines with J gene TRBJ1-2; the D is unclear. The CDR3 length is 14 residues. V shed 7 bases and J shed 5 bases, with 17 bases lying between them. In germline, CDR1 is ENHRY, CDR2 SYGVKD. In DNA form, the CDR3 reads TGTGCCATCACCTCTGGACTCGGCCCTTATGGCTACACCTTC. Amino acids: CAITSGLGPYGYTF.

The gene calls are TRBV6-5 and TRBJ1-5; the D is unclear. This CDR3 spans 14 amino acids. Germline V gene lookup returns CDR1 MNHEY and CDR2 SVGAGI. V lost 6 bases to trimming and J lost 2 bases, with 11 bases between them. Written as DNA, the CDR3 is TGTGCCAGCAGAATGACTACAGGCAATCAGCCCCAGCATTTT. It specifies CASRMTTGNQPQHF.

The chain joins TRBV6-5 to TRBJ1-2; D is undetermined. Germline CDR1 reads MNHEY; CDR2 reads SVGAGI. V was cut by 2 bases and J by 1 base, with 8 bases left in between. CDR3 size: 14 residues. The CDR3 region is CASSYDGINYGYTF. In DNA form, the CDR3 reads TGTGCCAGCAGTTACGACGGGATTAACTATGGCTACACCTTC.

V usage is TRBV6-1 and J usage is TRBJ2-7; no reliable D call. The CDR3 spans 15 residues. CDR1 is MNHNS, CDR2 SASEGT, per germline. The germline V and J ends were trimmed by 2 bases and 2 bases, with 13 bases remaining between them. As DNA, the CDR3 is TGTGCCAGCAGTGAATGGCTAGGTTTTACCTACGAGCAGTACTTC. This sequence encodes CASSEWLGFTYEQYF.

The chain has TRBV7-2 and TRBJ2-3; 10 bases match TRBD1. This CDR3 is built from 16 residues. Germline lookup yields CDR1 SGHTA and CDR2 FQGNSA. The junction had 9 bases not matched to a gene; V was cut back by 5 bases and J by 4 bases. The CDR3 DNA is TGTGCCAGCAGCAGGAGACAGGGGGCGCCCCCAGATACGCAGTATTTT. This translates into CASSRRQGAPPDTQYF. The variable domain in full, with the rest retrieved from reference TRBV7-2 and TRBJ2-3, is GAGVSQSPSNKVTEKGKDVELRCDPISGHTALYWYRQSLGQGLEFLIYFQGNSAPDKSGLPSDRFSAERTGGSVSTLTIQRTQQEDSAVYLCASSRRQGAPPDTQYFGPGTRLTVL.

The gene calls are TRBV2 and TRBJ1-5, with D unresolved. The CDR3 length is 15 residues. The germline V gene has CDR1 SNHLY and CDR2 FYNNEI. The germline V and J ends were trimmed by 1 base and 1 base, with 8 bases remaining between them. CDR3 sequence: CASSEGQWSNQPQHF. CDR3 sequence (DNA): TGTGCCAGCAGTGAAGGGCAATGGAGCAATCAGCCCCAGCATTTT.

V gene TRBV5-4 combines with J gene TRBJ2-7, with D tentatively TRBD2 (5 bases). CDR1 and CDR2 (germline): SGHNT, YYREEE (reference sequence). V lost 0 bases and J 0 bases, leaving 13 bases between the germline ends. This CDR3 has 16 residues. The CDR3 nucleotides read TGTGCCAGCAGCTTGGAAGGCGGGCTGATCTCCTACGAGCAGTACTTC. Translating gives CASSLEGGLISYEQYF.

The chain recombines TRBV7-2 with TRBJ1-1; 7 bases map to TRBD1. Germline V lookup: CDR1 SGHTA, CDR2 FQGNSA. The CDR3 consists of 16 residues. J gave up 0 bases and V 2 bases, and 6 bases lay outside the gene matches. The CDR3 here is CASSLRSGQVNTEAFF. CDR3 nucleotide sequence: TGTGCCAGCAGCTTACGGAGCGGACAGGTGAACACTGAAGCTTTCTTT.

J is TRBJ1-1 and V is TRBV7-9, with 12 bases aligning to TRBD1. The V gene's germline CDR1 is SEHNR and CDR2 FQNEAQ (reference sequence). Unmatched junction bases numbered 5, after V lost 4 bases and J lost 5 bases. This CDR3 spans 15 amino acids. CDR3 in amino acids: CASSSGTGGRTEAFF. CDR3 DNA sequence: TGTGCCAGCAGCTCCGGGACAGGGGGCAGGACTGAAGCTTTCTTT.

The J gene is TRBJ2-2, the V gene TRBV19, with TRBD1 identical over 10 bases. Germline V lookup: CDR1 LNHDA, CDR2 SQIVND (reference sequence). With 7 bases clipped from V and 1 base from J, the junction kept 3 bases outside the gene matches. The CDR3 consists of 15 residues. The CDR3 loop is CASKRDRGNTGELFF. The CDR3 DNA is TGTGCCAGTAAAAGGGACAGGGGGAACACCGGGGAGCTGTTTTTT.

The J gene is TRBJ2-4, the V gene TRBV28; 9 nucleotides align to TRBD1. Per the germline V gene, CDR1 is MDHEN and CDR2 is SYDVKM. J was trimmed by 8 bases and V by 8 bases; bases with no gene match: 10. This CDR3 comprises 14 residues. CDR3 sequence: CASVNRGLSYIQYF. For the CDR3, the DNA is TGTGCCAGCGTCAACAGGGGGCTTTCGTACATTCAGTACTTC.

The genes are TRBV2 and TRBJ2-5, with D tentatively TRBD1 (5 bases). Germline V gene data show CDR1 as SNHLY and CDR2 as FYNNEI. This CDR3 comprises 14 residues. Trimming shortened V by 7 bases and J by 1 base, and 13 bases separated the two germline ends. The CDR3 DNA follows: TGTGCCAGCAAGTTCCGACAGTCCCAAGAGACCCAGTACTTC. This sequence encodes CASKFRQSQETQYF. The full variable domain, its missing parts supplied by reference TRBV2 and TRBJ2-5, is EPEVTQTPSHQVTQMGQEVILRCVPISNHLYFYWYRQILGQKVEFLVSFYNNEISEKSEIFDDQFSVERPDGSNFTLKIRSTKLEDSAMYFCASKFRQSQETQYFGPGTRLLVL.

The rearrangement links TRBV11-2 to TRBJ1-1, with 7 bases that match TRBD1. The length of the CDR3 is 16 residues. Germline V gene lookup returns CDR1 SGHAT and CDR2 FQNNGV. Germline trimming cut 4 bases from V and 3 bases from J; bases unmatched to any gene: 11. The CDR3 bases are TGTGCCAGCAGCTCCCGACAGGGAGTGGGCGACACTGAAGCTTTCTTT. This sequence encodes CASSSRQGVGDTEAFF.